The sequence of this T cell receptor beta chain was determined in a study of shared T cell receptors in the human thymus. Measured with immunoSEQ multiplex PCR; TCRdb has only the in-frame clones, and not every one. Here the sample spans approximately 400,000 clones, 95% being singletons. The CDR3 is 15 amino acids. Germline V CDR1 and CDR2: ENHRY, SYGVKD. V dropped 3 bases and J dropped 0 bases, with 11 bases sitting between them. This TCR was recovered from a human donor. J is TRBJ1-1 and V is TRBV10-3; D remains ambiguous. The source material was thymocytes. The CDR3 DNA reads as TGTGCCATCAGTGAAGCTGGGAGAATGAACACTGAAGCTTTCTTT. Amino acid sequence: CAISEAGRMNTEAFF.